The 23 T cell receptor beta chains in this list originate from one sample, sequenced in a study of blood T cell repertoires in COVID-19. Generated by immunoSEQ multiplex PCR, the TCRdb table keeps only in-frame clones and is missing some. The table lists some 390,000 clones, around nine tenths of them singletons, with less than 2% in the top ten. Sequenced: PBMCs or T cells enriched from blood (not recorded which). The origin of the receptors is a woman in her 30s who had recovered from COVID-19.

The chain carries TRBV5-6 and TRBJ2-7; 8 nucleotides line up with TRBD2. V trimming: 4 bases; J trimming: 4 bases; junction bases outside the gene matches: 22. This CDR3 has 19 residues. In germline, CDR1 is SGHDT, CDR2 YYEEEE. In nucleotides, the CDR3 is TGTGCCAGCAGCCGACGGCGGCTAGCGGGCACCACGTTTACTTACGAGCAGTACTTC. It translates to CASSRRRLAGTTFTYEQYF.

The chain uses TRBV28 and TRBJ2-3; 10 nucleotides agree with TRBD1. CDR3 length: 18 amino acids. Germline lookup yields CDR1 MDHEN and CDR2 SYDVKM. With V trimmed by 5 bases and J by 3 bases, 14 bases remained unmatched. CDR3: CASSGTGTGEWWTDTQYF. The CDR3 nucleotides are TGTGCCAGCAGTGGAACCGGGACAGGGGAGTGGTGGACAGATACGCAGTATTTT.

CDR3 region: CASSQGDRGSNQPQHF. CDR3 in DNA: TGCGCCAGCAGCCAAGGGGACAGGGGAAGCAATCAGCCCCAGCATTTT. This chain joins TRBV4-1 and TRBJ1-5, with TRBD1 matching over 10 bases. V trimming: 1 base; J trimming: 1 base; junction bases outside the gene matches: 1. Germline V gene sequence: CDR1 MGHRA, CDR2 YSYEKL. CDR3 length: 16 residues.

This sequence joins TRBV28 and TRBJ2-5, with 11 bases matching TRBD2. J lost 5 bases, V lost 4 bases, and 6 bases had no gene match. CDR3 length: 15 amino acids. Germline V gene sequence: CDR1 MDHEN, CDR2 SYDVKM. CDR3 loop: CASSSRLAGTETQYF. The CDR3 region has the DNA TGTGCCAGCAGTTCAAGACTAGCGGGAACGGAGACCCAGTACTTC. Looking up the rest from reference TRBV28 and TRBJ2-5 gives the full variable domain: DVKVTQSSRYLVKRTGEKVFLECVQDMDHENMFWYRQDPGLGLRLIYFSYDVKMKEKGDIPEGYSVSREKKERFSLILESASTNQTSMYLCASSSRLAGTETQYFGPGTRLLVL.

The chain couples TRBV29-1 to TRBJ1-2; D uncertain. CDR1 and CDR2 (germline): SQVTM, ANQGSEA. There are 11 residues in the CDR3. With 2 bases removed from V and 4 bases from J, the gap between germline ends came to 5 bases. The CDR3 region is CSVERVYGYTF. CDR3 bases: TGCAGCGTTGAACGGGTCTATGGCTACACCTTC.

This rearrangement joins TRBV7-9 to TRBJ2-7; a weak D match, TRBD1 (6 bases). The V end was cut by 5 bases, the J end by 2 bases, with 10 bases between. The germline V gene has CDR1 SEHNR and CDR2 FQNEAQ (reference sequence). The CDR3 is 13 residues long. CDR3 DNA sequence: TGTGCCAGCAGCCTACGGGACACCTACGAGCAGTACTTC. Its protein product is CASSLRDTYEQYF.

The CDR3 region has the DNA TGTGCCAGCAGCTTAACAGGGTTTAGCAATCAGCCCCAGCATTTT. This translates into CASSLTGFSNQPQHF. The chain recombines TRBV11-2 with TRBJ1-5, with TRBD1 as a possible D gene (6 bases). Trimming took 2 bases from V and 0 from J, leaving 8 bases between them. Germline V gene lookup returns CDR1 SGHAT and CDR2 FQNNGV. CDR3 length equals 15 residues.

The chain uses TRBV30 and TRBJ2-1; tentative D call: TRBD1 (5 bases). Trimming stripped 3 bases from V and 12 bases from J, with 15 bases between. Per the germline V gene, CDR1 is GTSNPN and CDR2 is SVGIG (reference sequence). This CDR3 region has 12 residues. This CDR3 is CAWSQRGVGQFF. The DNA for the CDR3 is TGTGCCTGGAGCCAAAGGGGCGTTGGGCAGTTCTTC.

This sequence joins TRBV19 and TRBJ1-5; D not resolved. The CDR3 is 14 amino acids. Germline V gene sequence: CDR1 LNHDA, CDR2 SQIVND (reference sequence). Trimming left V 9 bases short and J 4 bases short, with 16 bases between. For the CDR3, the DNA is TGTGCCAGCGACTCTATCGGTTCAAATCAGCCCCAGCATTTT. It specifies CASDSIGSNQPQHF.

V usage is TRBV19 and J usage is TRBJ1-2; 7 bases match TRBD1. The CDR3 has 16 residues. The trim removed 5 bases at V and 2 bases at J, leaving 11 bases unmatched. From germline, CDR1 is LNHDA and CDR2 SQIVND (reference sequence). The CDR3 region has the DNA TGTGCCAGTAGTGACCCAGACAGGGCAGGGAACTATGGCTACACCTTC. Protein: CASSDPDRAGNYGYTF.

The genes are TRBV6-1 and TRBJ1-2; 9 bases line up with TRBD1. The CDR3 extends over 14 amino acids. V lost 2 bases and J lost 6; bases outside the gene matches: 4. Germline V gives CDR1 MNHNS, CDR2 SASEGT. The CDR3 region has the DNA TGTGCCAGCAGTGAAATCGGGACAGGGAATGGCTACACCTTC. It yields the protein CASSEIGTGNGYTF.

In DNA form, the CDR3 reads TGTGCCAGCAGCTCCAGACTAGCGGGAGGGCCGTGGGAGTTCTTC. Translating gives CASSSRLAGGPWEFF. This chain connects TRBV12-1 to TRBJ2-1; TRBD2 reflects the table's D call only, with no check against the DNA. TRBV12-1 is deemed a pseudogene. CDR3 size: 15 residues.

This clone occurred once. This chain joins TRBV12-3 or TRBV12-4 and TRBJ1-2, with TRBD1 matching 7 bases. V was clipped by 5 bases and J by 4 bases; unmatched bases: 4. This CDR3 is 13 amino acids long. The CDR3 DNA reads TGTGCCAGCAGTCGGGACAGAACCTATGGCTACACCTTC. Amino acid sequence: CASSRDRTYGYTF.

This clone was seen once. The rearrangement uses TRBV3-1 (or the pseudogene TRBV3-2) and TRBJ1-5, with a tentative D call TRBD1 (6 bases). This CDR3 is 16 amino acids long. Trimming took off 4 bases at V and 6 bases at J, with 19 bases between the two ends. Germline V gene sequence: CDR1 LGHDT, CDR2 YNNKEL (reference sequence). CDR3 DNA sequence: TGTGCCAGCAGCCCCCGGGACTCCGGGGGGCGTCAGCCCCAGCATTTT. Translation gives CASSPRDSGGRQPQHF.

V gene TRBV28 combines with J gene TRBJ2-1, with 7 bases identical to TRBD1. Germline CDR1 is MDHEN and CDR2 is SYDVKM. The CDR3 loop spans 13 amino acids. J was trimmed by 6 bases and V by 9 bases; bases with no gene match: 8. The CDR3: CASRKQGFNEQFF. Written as DNA, the CDR3 is TGTGCCAGTCGGAAACAGGGGTTCAATGAGCAGTTCTTC.

V gene TRBV5-1 combines with J gene TRBJ1-6, with D tentatively TRBD1 (5 bases). The CDR3 is 15 residues long. Germline-derived CDR1 and CDR2 are SGHRS and YFSETQ. Trimming pared 4 bases from V and 9 bases from J, leaving 17 bases between. CDR3: CASSRTRDMGSPLHF. In DNA, the CDR3 is TGCGCCAGCAGCCGGACACGAGATATGGGTTCACCCCTCCACTTT.

This clone was seen a single time. The chain employs TRBV19 and TRBJ2-5; tentative D call: TRBD1 (5 bases). CDR3 size: 12 residues. Germline CDR1 LNHDA, CDR2 SQIVND (reference sequence). Trimming left V 3 bases short and J 3 bases short, with 5 bases between. The CDR3, as DNA: TGTGCCAGTAGTATGACAGAAGAGACCCAGTACTTC. It specifies CASSMTEETQYF.

The chain recombines TRBV4-1 with TRBJ1-3, with 9 nucleotides matching TRBD1. The CDR3 runs to 16 residues. With 0 bases clipped from V and 4 bases from J, the junction kept 4 bases outside the gene matches. Germline V gene sequence: CDR1 MGHRA, CDR2 YSYEKL. CDR3 sequence reads: CASSQEDRGRGNTIYF. For the CDR3, the DNA is TGCGCCAGCAGCCAAGAGGACAGGGGACGGGGAAACACCATATATTTT.

The genes are TRBV12-5 and TRBJ2-7, with a possible D match to TRBD2 (6 bases). CDR1 and CDR2 from the germline V gene are LGHNT and FRNRAP. This CDR3 region has 16 residues. The V gene lost 2 bases and the J gene lost 0 bases, with 14 bases spanning the gap. This CDR3 reads CASGLSQGGISYEQYF. CDR3 DNA: TGTGCTAGTGGTTTGTCCCAGGGAGGAATCTCCTACGAGCAGTACTTC.

The chain joins TRBV28 to TRBJ1-3; D unclear. Trimming cost V 8 bases and J 0 bases, with 11 bases left between them. CDR1 is MDHEN, CDR2 SYDVKM, per germline. CDR3 length equals 14 residues. For the CDR3, the DNA is TGTGCCAGCGCGTCGGTGAGCTCTGGAAACACCATATATTTT. Translation: CASASVSSGNTIYF.

The gene calls are TRBV27 and TRBJ1-6; 7 bases align to TRBD1. This CDR3 is built from 15 residues. The J segment lost 7 bases and the V segment lost 8 bases, leaving 11 bases of the junction unmatched. Germline V gives CDR1 MNHEY, CDR2 SMNVEV (reference sequence). CDR3 amino acids: CASPAPGTVNSPLHF. The CDR3 nucleotides are TGTGCCAGCCCTGCCCCCGGGACAGTAAATTCACCCCTCCACTTT.

The chain uses TRBV18 and TRBJ1-2, with a tentative D call TRBD1 (6 bases). The germline CDR1 and CDR2 sequences are KGHSH and LQKENI. Trimming left V 5 bases short and J 7 bases short, with 11 bases between. The CDR3 is made up of 12 amino acids. CDR3 DNA sequence: TGTGCCAGCTCAGACAGGTCCTTTGGCTACACCTTC. Translation: CASSDRSFGYTF.

In nucleotides, the CDR3 is TGTGCTAGTGGTTTGGTCCAGGCGGGGGGCACTGAAGCTTTCTTT. Residues: CASGLVQAGGTEAFF. The chain has TRBV12-5 and TRBJ1-1; perhaps TRBD1 as D (5 bases). Germline assignment: CDR1 LGHNT and CDR2 FRNRAP. V shed 0 bases and J shed 4 bases, with 12 bases lying between them. The CDR3 runs 15 residues.